This passage covers 23 T cell receptor beta chains from one sample sequenced in a study of blood T cells in healthy people across ages. PCR was performed a second time for about 7 to 11 cycles using a sample-barcoded 5' primer and a J-beta primer mix. MiXCR was run by TCRdb on the 5' RACE reads, yielding one entry per CDR3 protein. This sample has about 800,000 distinct CDR3 sequences, with roughly 46% found just once. Specimen: blood. Receptors were obtained from an older man in good health.

Only a few counts were recorded for this clonotype. J is TRBJ1-2 and V is TRBV6-5; D not resolved. Germline CDR1 is MNHEY and CDR2 is SVGAGI. The germline V and J ends were trimmed by 4 bases and 4 bases, with 16 bases remaining between them. The CDR3 sequence is 15 residues long. CDR3 in amino acids: CASSFDGSDSYGYTF. DNA of the CDR3: TGTGCCAGCAGTTTCGACGGGTCCGATTCCTATGGCTACACCTTC.

This clonotype occurred a few times. This rearrangement joins TRBV12-3 or TRBV12-4 to TRBJ2-7; D is perhaps TRBD2 (6 bases). V lost 3 bases and J lost 0, with 12 bases in between. This CDR3 has 15 residues. The CDR3 here is CASSLGGTISYEQYF. The CDR3 region has the DNA TGTGCCAGCAGTTTGGGCGGGACGATCTCCTACGAGCAGTACTTC.

V and J are TRBV11-3 and TRBJ1-4, with D possibly matching TRBD1 (5 bases). Germline V gene data show CDR1 as SGHNT and CDR2 as YENEEA. This CDR3 is built from 13 residues. The ends were cut back, 5 bases at V and 10 bases at J, with 14 bases in the middle. CDR3 bases: TGTGCCAGCAGCACATCAGGGCTCGGAAAACTGTTTTTT. Its protein is CASSTSGLGKLFF. The variable domain in full, completed from reference TRBV11-3 and TRBJ1-4, reads EAGVVQSPRYKIIEKKQPVAFWCNPISGHNTLYWYLQNLGQGPELLIRYENEEAVDDSQLPKDRFSAERLKGVDSTLKIQPAELGDSAVYLCASSTSGLGKLFFGSGTQLSVL.

This clonotype was seen a few times. The V and J genes are TRBV29-1 and TRBJ1-2; D call uncertain. This CDR3 is built from 12 residues. Between the trimmed V and J ends, which lost 1 base and 4 bases, there was a span of 7 bases. CDR1 SQVTM and CDR2 ANQGSEA come from the germline V gene. The CDR3 sequence is CSVEGRTYGYTF. The CDR3 DNA is TGCAGCGTTGAAGGGAGGACCTATGGCTACACCTTC.

The V gene is TRBV18, the J gene TRBJ2-1; D perhaps matches TRBD2 (6 bases). The germline V gene has CDR1 KGHSH and CDR2 LQKENI. Trimming took 3 bases from V and 5 from J, leaving 14 bases between them. The CDR3 is made up of 15 amino acids. CDR3 bases: TGTGCCAGCTCACCCGGAGTGGGCGGGAACAATGAGCAGTTCTTC. Encoded protein: CASSPGVGGNNEQFF.

This chain joins TRBV24-1 and TRBJ2-1; a possible D gene is TRBD1 (6 bases). CDR1 KGHDR and CDR2 SFDVKD come from the germline V gene. V lost 2 bases and J lost 7, with 14 bases in between. This CDR3 spans 15 amino acids. Here the CDR3 reads CATSDWGHSGNEQFF. The CDR3 DNA sequence: TGTGCCACCAGTGATTGGGGACACTCGGGGAATGAGCAGTTCTTC.

On this clonotype itself: An end of the junction differs from the germline gene, which may be a read error. The chain employs TRBV20-1 and TRBJ1-3; D is possibly TRBD1 (5 bases). The CDR3 covers 15 residues. Germline V gene lookup returns CDR1 DFQATT and CDR2 SNEGSKA (reference sequence). In DNA, the CDR3 is TGCAGTGCTAGGGATTCAGGTGGGACTGGAAACGCCATATATTTT. It codes for CSARDSGGTGNAIYF.

There are a few counts of this clonotype. The CDR3 loop is CSVDVGARDEQYF. The CDR3 nucleotides are TGCAGCGTTGACGTGGGAGCCAGGGACGAGCAGTACTTC. The V and J genes are TRBV29-1 and TRBJ2-7; D is tentatively TRBD1 or TRBD2 (5 bases each). Germline CDR1 is SQVTM and CDR2 is ANQGSEA. V was clipped by 3 bases and J by 5 bases, with 14 bases between them. The CDR3 extends over 13 amino acids.

This clonotype was seen only a few times. This rearrangement joins TRBV11-2 to TRBJ1-1; the match to TRBD1 covers 9 bases. The ends lost 5 bases at V and 4 bases at J; junction bases unmatched: 2. Germline CDR1 is SGHAT and CDR2 is FQNNGV. The length of the CDR3 is 13 residues. CDR3 DNA sequence: TGTGCCAGCAGCGAGGACAGGGGCACTGAAGCTTTCTTT. It encodes CASSEDRGTEAFF.

This clonotype was detected many times. This chain links TRBV12-3 or TRBV12-4 with TRBJ2-7; D is unresolved. Trimming removed 2 bases from V and 4 bases from J, with 6 bases in between. The CDR3 sequence is 12 residues long. For the CDR3, the DNA is TGTGCCAGCAGTTTACGAGGTTACGAGCAGTACTTC. Protein: CASSLRGYEQYF.

Details on this clonotype: A much more abundant neighbour one base away suggests this may be a read error. The V call is TRBV7-2, the J call TRBJ2-7, with D unresolved. Near its end, the DNA agrees better with TRBJ2-5, so the J call may be wrong. Germline lookup yields CDR1 SGHTA and CDR2 FQGNSA. The CDR3 extends over 14 amino acids. The CDR3 nucleotides read TGTGCCAGCATCTTAGTACAGCGCGTCGAGACCCAGTACTTC. Its protein product is CASILVQRVETQYF.

This clonotype was seen more than once but under ten times. The chain links TRBV12-3 or TRBV12-4 to TRBJ2-7, with D perhaps matching TRBD2 (5 bases). Trimming took off 2 bases at V and 1 base at J, with 18 bases between the two ends. The CDR3 sequence is 17 residues long. The CDR3 reads CASSLIRRSSGSYEQYF. The CDR3, as DNA: TGTGCCAGCAGTTTAATTCGGAGATCAAGCGGATCCTACGAGCAGTACTTC.

The chain combines TRBV15 with TRBJ2-6; D is ambiguous. Per the germline V gene, CDR1 is LNHNV and CDR2 is YYDKDF (reference sequence). The germline V and J ends were trimmed by 1 base and 1 base, with 5 bases remaining between them. CDR3 length: 15 residues. CDR3 region: CATSRVISGANVLTF. CDR3 nucleotides: TGTGCCACCAGCAGAGTGATTTCTGGGGCCAACGTCCTGACTTTC.

At least ten counts were recorded for this clonotype. J is TRBJ2-1 and V is TRBV7-9, with 7 bases aligning to TRBD1. Germline V gene lookup returns CDR1 SEHNR and CDR2 FQNEAQ (reference sequence). The ends lost 2 bases at V and 8 bases at J; junction bases unmatched: 3. The CDR3 is 13 amino acids. The CDR3 DNA follows: TGTGCCAGCAGCTTATACAGGGGCGATGAGCAGTTCTTC. The encoded protein is CASSLYRGDEQFF.

The genes are TRBV27 and TRBJ1-1; D gene unclear. Germline V CDR1 and CDR2: MNHEY, SMNVEV (reference sequence). The CDR3 totals 17 residues. V dropped 1 base and J dropped 3 bases, with 18 bases sitting between them. The DNA for the CDR3 is TGTGCCAGCAGTTTATATCCCCCGGGTAGGCGGGACACTGAAGCTTTCTTT. Residues: CASSLYPPGRRDTEAFF.

For this clonotype: Germline is not matched at one junction end, which may reflect a read error. The CDR3 DNA sequence: TGCAGTGCTAGTCCCCTGACTGGGGGTATCGATACGCGGTATTTT. Protein product: CSASPLTGGIDTRYF. The chain couples TRBV20-1 to TRBJ2-3; D possibly uses TRBD1 or TRBD2 (5 bases each). Germline lookup yields CDR1 DFQATT and CDR2 SNEGSKA (reference sequence). The CDR3 contains 15 residues.

A remark on this clonotype: A much larger clone differs from this one at a single base, so this may be a read error. The rearrangement links TRBV6-6 to TRBJ2-1; 8 positions agree with TRBD1. V lost 5 bases and J lost 8; bases outside the gene matches: 5. Germline assignment: CDR1 MNHNY and CDR2 SVGAGI (reference sequence). The CDR3 covers 13 residues. The DNA for the CDR3 is TGTGCCAGCAGTCAGGACAGGGTGGATGAGCAGTTCTTC. As protein: CASSQDRVDEQFF.

The CDR3: CAWSVLSLFSGAGTNTQYF. DNA for the CDR3: TGTGCCTGGAGTGTATTGTCCCTTTTCTCGGGAGCGGGAACAAATACGCAGTATTTT. The J gene is TRBJ2-3, the V gene TRBV30; the match to TRBD2 covers 7 bases. This CDR3 spans 19 amino acids. The V and J ends lost 0 bases and 7 bases, in that order; junction bases with no gene match: 22. Germline V lookup: CDR1 GTSNPN, CDR2 SVGIG (reference sequence).

This clonotype appeared a few times. This chain links TRBV5-1 with TRBJ2-6; D unresolved. The CDR3 consists of 19 residues. The germline V gene encodes CDR1 SGHRS and CDR2 YFSETQ. V was cut by 2 bases and J by 0 bases, with 18 bases left in between. CDR3 residues: CASSFNTKPTLSGANVLTF. The CDR3 DNA sequence: TGCGCCAGCAGCTTTAACACTAAGCCAACCCTCTCTGGGGCCAACGTCCTGACTTTC.

This clonotype was seen only a few times. The V call is TRBV15, the J call TRBJ2-1, with D uncertain. The V gene's germline CDR1 is LNHNV and CDR2 YYDKDF (reference sequence). The CDR3 length is 15 residues. V lost 1 base and J 0 bases, leaving 7 bases between the germline ends. Here the CDR3 DNA reads TGTGCCACCAGCAGAGCCTTAAGCTCCTACAATGAGCAGTTCTTC. Translating it yields CATSRALSSYNEQFF.

This clonotype was seen repeatedly, ten times or more. The chain is built from TRBV29-1 and TRBJ2-3; 7 bases line up with TRBD2. V lost 0 bases to trimming and J lost 6 bases; unmatched junction nucleotides: 9. The length of the CDR3 is 15 residues. Germline V gene data show CDR1 as SQVTM and CDR2 as ANQGSEA. The CDR3 spells CSVEDVGGSVDTQYF. The CDR3 DNA is TGCAGCGTTGAAGATGTGGGCGGGAGTGTGGATACGCAGTATTTT.

This chain joins TRBV29-1 and TRBJ1-4; D remains unclear. This CDR3 spans 13 amino acids. The germline CDR1 and CDR2 sequences are SQVTM and ANQGSEA. Trimming left V 6 bases short and J 8 bases short, with 16 bases between. The CDR3 protein is CSVSKAASEKLFF. CDR3 DNA: TGCAGCGTGTCTAAGGCCGCTTCGGAAAAACTGTTTTTT.

This clonotype was found a few times. The rearrangement uses TRBV12-3 or TRBV12-4 and TRBJ1-2; a weak D match, TRBD1 (5 bases). The CDR3 totals 13 residues. V lost 5 bases and J lost 3, with 10 bases in between. The CDR3, as DNA: TGTGCCAGCAGTCCAGGGCGCTACTATGGCTACACCTTC. Protein product: CASSPGRYYGYTF.